This T cell receptor (beta chain) was found in a study of blood T cells in healthy people across ages (dated by TCRdb to 2015 to 2017). As for the study more broadly: In model experiments, template switching captured roughly one uniquely barcoded TCR beta cDNA molecule for every two T cells. Age-related changes in TCR beta repertoire diversity were measured in the study by deep sequencing normalized with unique cDNA molecular identifiers. Four age groups were formed from the donors: young (average around 15 years), middle-aged (approximately 39), aged (over 55) and long-lived (around 80). Using the same blood draw, the study looked at two additional independent replicas of 1 million unique cDNA reads for two donors, one aged 18 to 30 and the other aged 80 or older. The full study reports these points: Compared with the aged group, the long-lived group had more naive CD4+ T cells, fewer expanded clones and increased TCR diversity, suggesting age selection. Observed TCR beta diversity per million T cells fell roughly linearly with age, and a significant reduction was already apparent by age roughly 40. Since profiling was done on bulk unsorted PBMCs, naive and antigen-experienced compartments could not be conclusively compared. The CMV infection status of donors was not known, potentially confounding age-related changes in expanded clonotypes. A strong correlation was found between observed TCR beta diversity and the percentage of naive T cells measured by flow cytometry. Estimates of total diversity based on one million sequenced T cells were considered lower bounds and underestimates.

The donors were a few dozen Caucasian individuals from Russia, aged about 6 to 100 years, who were systemically healthy. Approximately 10 milliliters of peripheral blood were collected from each donor into EDTA-treated Vacutainer tubes. Ficoll-Paque density-gradient centrifugation was used to isolate PBMCs, with at least 6.5 million obtained per sample. Total RNA, at least 5.5 micrograms per sample, was extracted from PBMCs with Trizol reagent. For every donor, flow cytometry on a PBMC aliquot measured the percentage of naive CD45RAhigh/CD27high T cells. Library creation used 5' RACE. Sequenced on an Illumina HiSeq 2500. A second PCR of about 6 to 11 cycles was run with a J-beta primer mix and a sample-barcoded 5' primer. A unique molecular identifier was introduced onto each TCR beta cDNA molecule by a template-switch 5' adaptor carrying 12 random nucleotides. Each sample yielded at least 3 million CDR3-containing paired-end reads. The Mint cDNA synthesis kit, primed by a TRBC-specific oligonucleotide, was used to synthesize first-strand cDNA from all RNA. After uracil-DNA glycosylase treatment, a first 18-cycle PCR used universal primers M1SS and BC2_uni_R on all cDNA. In the paper's pipeline: For normalization, 1 million high-quality reads were randomly selected from each sample, with every read carrying a distinct molecular identifier. Instead of being binned into consensus sequences, reads with shared molecular identifiers were discarded. MiTCR, set to a Q25 quality threshold and the strictest error-elimination algorithm, was used for CDR3 identification, clonotype clustering and error correction. A nonparametric unseen species model using Euler transformation provided a lower-bound estimate of total TCR beta diversity. TCRdb reprocessing: public reads trimmed at Q25 with fastp, clones called with MiXCR, in-frame beta chains kept. Identical CDR3 proteins give one entry, which carries the most common genes and DNA. In this record, the V and J calls reflect TCRdb's handling and not the investigators' own analysis. In this sample the table shows around 780,000 distinct CDR3 sequences, approximately 24% of which occur a single time. About 3% of the sample comes from the top ten.

The CDR3 measures 11 amino acids from cysteine to phenylalanine. Of all the DNA, just the CDR3 is kept, 33 bases in frame from base 1. According to the germline V gene, CDR1 reads SQVTM and CDR2 reads ANQGSEA. The V and J ends are trimmed by 7 bases and 2 bases, leaving 8 bases between them. This clonotype has just a few counts. Its antigen is unknown. The sample holds no much larger clone one base away, and base qualities are not on file. The data were also submitted as part of a second study, on T cells of mothers and their children. The second paper states: The donors were nine systemically healthy Caucasian individuals, made up of three mothers and their six children. cDNA synthesis consumed the entire amount of extracted RNA, loaded at around 1.4 ug RNA in each 15 ul reaction. In the second PCR, the M1S primer introduced both the sample barcodes and 2-4 random nucleotides. Over 8.5 million TCR beta CDR3 reads were obtained for each mother, and 2.5 million to 3 million reads were obtained for each child. In both related and unrelated pairs, thymic selection shapes the output of TCR recombination in a similar way, with inherited differences having only a minor effect. Normalized repertoire overlap was always slightly but never significantly higher in related than unrelated mother-child pairs. No persistent microchimeric T cell clones were found, with a detection sensitivity of approximately 95 clones per million clonotypes. In the study, deep NGS was used to compare the TCR beta repertoires of mothers and children, and features distinguishing related mother-child pairs from unrelated individuals were sought. The mean age was around 42 +/- 4 years for the mothers and approximately 11 +/- 4 years for the children. Libraries were sequenced on Illumina HiSeq 2000 with 100+100 nt paired-end reads after adapter ligation with NEBNext reagents. To prevent cross-contamination, the mother and child libraries were prepared one month apart and sequenced in separate runs. For each donor, between roughly 500,000 and 2,100,000 distinct TCR beta clonotypes were identified. Naive TCR beta clonotypes were estimated from low-frequency clonotypes matched to each donor's FACS-determined naive share, without sorting.

The rearrangement combines TRBV29-1 with TRBJ2-5; the D gene remains uncertain. The sample was blood. The receptor was isolated from a boy younger than 18 in good health. CDR3 sequence: CSGQPQETQYF. The DNA is TGCAGCGGGCAGCCACAAGAGACCCAGTACTTC. The full variable domain, completed from the reference TRBV29-1 and TRBJ2-5 proteins outside the CDR3, reads SAVISQKPSRDICQRGTSLTIQCQVDSQVTMMFWYRQQPGQSLTLIATANQGSEATYESGFVIDKFPISRPNLTFSTLTVSNMSPEDSSIYLCSGQPQETQYFGPGTRLLVL.